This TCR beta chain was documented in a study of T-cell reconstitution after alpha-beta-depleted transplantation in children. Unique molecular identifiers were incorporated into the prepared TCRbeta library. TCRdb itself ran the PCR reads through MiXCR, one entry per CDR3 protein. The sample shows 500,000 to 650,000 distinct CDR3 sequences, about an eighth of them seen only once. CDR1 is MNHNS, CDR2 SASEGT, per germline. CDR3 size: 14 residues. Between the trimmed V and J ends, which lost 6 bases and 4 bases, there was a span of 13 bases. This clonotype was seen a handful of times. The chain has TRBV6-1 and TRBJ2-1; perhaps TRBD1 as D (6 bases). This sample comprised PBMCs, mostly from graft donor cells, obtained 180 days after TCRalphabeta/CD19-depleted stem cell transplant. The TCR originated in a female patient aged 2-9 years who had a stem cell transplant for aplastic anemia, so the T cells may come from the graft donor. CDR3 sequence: CASRPGQRYNEQFF. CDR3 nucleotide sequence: TGTGCCAGCAGACCCGGACAGAGATACAATGAGCAGTTCTTC.